The T cell receptor (beta chain) under discussion was sequenced for a study of blood T cell repertoires in COVID-19 (dated by TCRdb to the early 2020s). Context from the whole study: Samples covering the acute and convalescent phases of COVID-19 were provided by collaborators in the United States, Italy and Spain. The prospective study material was composed of cDNA or gDNA derived from T cells, B-cell-depleted T cells, or PBMCs. Subjects who had been exposed to COVID-19, were actively infected with it, or had recovered from it provided the deeply sampled blood TCRbeta repertoires that made up the dataset. The repertoires were made available in a free public database intended to serve as a resource for research on the immune response to SARS-CoV-2. Samples came from the ongoing ImmuneRACE study (first 160 participants) plus 1,254 subjects from 6 global collaborators. The sample metadata nearly always contained a de-identified subject ID, COVID-19 status, age in years and sex. Where available, HLA class I and class II types were obtained from metadata supplied by the sample provider rather than from assay-based typing.

Each collaborating institution followed its own protocols to collect whole blood in K2EDTA tubes. Collaborator samples were shipped for TCRbeta analysis as frozen whole blood, isolated PBMCs, or DNA extracted from either sample type. Regarding this clone: The target of this receptor is not known. Base-call qualities are not available, and no considerably larger clone is one nucleotide away.

TCRbeta CDR3 regions were amplified from genomic DNA by means of the immunoSEQ Assay, a bias-controlled multiplex PCR. The study's own analysis went as follows. Nucleated cell counts per sample were estimated from amplification of reference gene primers within the assay. Sequence reads were collapsed and filtered to measure the absolute abundance of every unique TCRbeta CDR3 rearrangement. Productive Simpson clonality was computed per sample as the square root of Simpson's diversity index over productive rearrangements. TCRdb carries this immuneACCESS record with in-frame sequences only. Its versions omit some clonotypes, under half of them owing to an unresolved V gene in the studies checked, with the rest unexplained. D and trimming were read from the DNA, whereas the V and J calls and clone size are those reported in that table. This sample has about 63,000 clones in its table, and approximately 85% of those were observed once. About 5% of the sample goes to the ten largest clones.

What the authors observed across the whole study: How much clinical and demographic metadata was included differed by source and by participant, and the metadata was provided uncurated.

The germline V gene yields MGHRA for CDR1 and YSYEKL for CDR2. V is pared back by 4 bases and J by 0 bases, with 12 bases lying between the germline termini. The CDR3 starts with the cysteine, ends with the phenylalanine, and has 15 residues. The only DNA kept is the CDR3, 45 bases in frame from the first base. The sequencing sample was made of peripheral blood. This receptor was identified in a human donor in a cohort sampled during active COVID-19. The V gene is TRBV4-1 and the J gene is TRBJ1-1, with TRBD1 perhaps the D gene, on 5 matching bases. The nucleotide sequence is given as TGCGCCAGCAGCCTACTGGGGCAGCTGAACACTGAAGCTTTCTTT. Translation gives CASSLLGQLNTEAFF.